The source of this T cell receptor beta chain is a study of CXCR3-negative and CXCR3-positive naive CD8 T cells. Study-level findings and limits: TRB CDR3 properties indicated TCR strength, while surface CD5 was similar across naive subsets. Cryopreservation partially lowered CXCR3 expression, so most assays used fresh PBMCs.

Sorts performed in triplicate captured 300,000 or so cells each from every CD8+ T cell subset. On this clonotype itself: Its antigen remains unknown.

Each TRB cDNA library was prepared by 5' RACE (with UMI labels). With the 5' RACE reads reprocessed, TCRdb shows one record per CDR3 protein and no DNA. Its table records tens of thousands of distinct CDR3 sequences. Germline CDR1 reads MGHRA; CDR2 reads YSYEKL. The CDR3 spans 13 residues. Sequenced material: memory CD8+ T cells from blood. This TCR derives from a human donor in good health. Some clones in this sample may be carry-over from other donors' samples. The chain employs TRBV4-1 and TRBJ2-4; TCRdb's D gene call, TRBD1, goes unchecked for lack of DNA. CDR3 protein: CASSPVGDQEEYF.